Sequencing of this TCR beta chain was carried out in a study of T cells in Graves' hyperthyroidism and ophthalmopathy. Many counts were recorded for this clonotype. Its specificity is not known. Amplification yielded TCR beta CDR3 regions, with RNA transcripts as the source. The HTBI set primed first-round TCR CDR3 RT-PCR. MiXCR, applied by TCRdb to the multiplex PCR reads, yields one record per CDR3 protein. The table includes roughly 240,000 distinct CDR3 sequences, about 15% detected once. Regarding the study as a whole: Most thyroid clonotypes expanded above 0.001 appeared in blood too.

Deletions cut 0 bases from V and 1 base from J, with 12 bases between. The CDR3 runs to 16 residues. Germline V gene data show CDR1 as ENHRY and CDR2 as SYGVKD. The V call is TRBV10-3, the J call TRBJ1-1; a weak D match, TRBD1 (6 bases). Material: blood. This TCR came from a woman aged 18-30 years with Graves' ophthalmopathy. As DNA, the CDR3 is TGTGCCATCAGTGAGTCTGGGGGCAGCAAGAACACTGAAGCTTTCTTT. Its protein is CAISESGGSKNTEAFF.